This T cell receptor (beta chain) was retrieved from a study of blood T cell repertoires in COVID-19. Across the study: The study drew acute and convalescent COVID-19 samples from the United States, Italy and Spain.

The germline V gene encodes CDR1 LNHDA and CDR2 SQIVND (reference sequence). This CDR3 contains 18 residues. Unmatched junction bases numbered 9, after V lost 7 bases and J lost 0 bases. Per the original data handling: Estimation of nucleated cell counts relied on the amplification of reference gene primers. Libraries were prepared by immunoSEQ multiplex PCR; TCRdb keeps only in-frame clonotypes and omits some of them. That table gives V, J and clone size, and the DNA gave D and trimming. The sample has about 6,300 clones; around 89% are singletons. The sequenced material came from peripheral blood. The rearrangement joins TRBV19 to TRBJ2-3; 14 bases map to TRBD2. The clonotype comes from a human donor in a cohort sampled during active COVID-19. CDR3 DNA: TGTGCCAGTACCGGGACTAGCGGGGGCCATCCTAGCACAGATACGCAGTATTTT. Protein sequence: CASTGTSGGHPSTDTQYF. Drawing the rest from reference TRBV19 and TRBJ2-3, the complete variable domain is DGGITQSPKYLFRKEGQNVTLSCEQNLNHDAMYWYRQDPGQGLRLIYYSQIVNDFQKGDIAEGYSVSREKKESFPLTVTSAQKNPTAFYLCASTGTSGGHPSTDTQYFGPGTRLTVL.